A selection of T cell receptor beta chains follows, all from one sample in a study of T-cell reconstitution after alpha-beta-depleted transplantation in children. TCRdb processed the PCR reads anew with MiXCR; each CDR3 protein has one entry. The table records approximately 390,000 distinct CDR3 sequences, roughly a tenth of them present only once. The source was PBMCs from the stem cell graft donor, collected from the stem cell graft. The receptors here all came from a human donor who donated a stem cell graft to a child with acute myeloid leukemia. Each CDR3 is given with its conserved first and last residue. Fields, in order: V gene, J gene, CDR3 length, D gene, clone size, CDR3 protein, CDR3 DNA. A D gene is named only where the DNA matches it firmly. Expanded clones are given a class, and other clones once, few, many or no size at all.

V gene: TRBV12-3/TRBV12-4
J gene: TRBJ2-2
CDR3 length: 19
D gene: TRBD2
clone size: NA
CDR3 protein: CASSQGTSGGWLNTGELFF
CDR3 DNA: TGTGCCAGCAGCCAAGGGACTAGCGGGGGGTGGTTAAACACCGGGGAGCTGTTTTTT

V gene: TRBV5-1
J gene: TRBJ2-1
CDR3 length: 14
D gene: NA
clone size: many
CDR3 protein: CASSPDMGSYEQFF
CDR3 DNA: TGCGCCAGCAGCCCCGATATGGGTTCTTATGAGCAGTTCTTC

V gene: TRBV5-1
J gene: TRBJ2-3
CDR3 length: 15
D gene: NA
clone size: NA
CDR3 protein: CASGQNQGITDTQYF
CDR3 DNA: TGCGCCAGCGGACAGAACCAGGGGATCACAGATACGCAGTATTTT

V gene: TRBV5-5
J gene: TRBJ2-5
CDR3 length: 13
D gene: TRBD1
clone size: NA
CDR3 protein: CASSLRQGETQYF
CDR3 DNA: TGTGCCAGCAGCTTACGACAGGGAGAGACCCAGTACTTC

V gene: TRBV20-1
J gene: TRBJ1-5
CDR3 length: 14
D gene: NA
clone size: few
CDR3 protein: CSAWGGNSNQPQHF
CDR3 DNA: TGCAGTGCTTGGGGAGGCAATAGCAATCAGCCCCAGCATTTT

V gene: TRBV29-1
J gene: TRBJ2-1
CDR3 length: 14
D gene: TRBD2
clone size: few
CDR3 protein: CSVGGGRGQGEQFF
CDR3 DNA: TGCAGCGTTGGGGGCGGGAGGGGACAAGGTGAGCAGTTCTTC

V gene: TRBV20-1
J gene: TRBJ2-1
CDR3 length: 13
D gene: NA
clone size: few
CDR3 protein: CSARRLVDNEQFF
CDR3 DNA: TGCAGTGCTAGGAGGCTAGTCGACAATGAGCAGTTCTTC

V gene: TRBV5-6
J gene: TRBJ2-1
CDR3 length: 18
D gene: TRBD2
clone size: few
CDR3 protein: CASSLASFGTSDYNEQFF
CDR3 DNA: TGTGCCAGCAGCTTGGCCTCTTTTGGGACTAGCGACTACAATGAGCAGTTCTTC

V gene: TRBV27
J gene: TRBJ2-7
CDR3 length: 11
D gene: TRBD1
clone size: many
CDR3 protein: CATGQGLEQYF
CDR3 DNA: TGTGCCACGGGACAGGGCCTCGAGCAGTACTTC

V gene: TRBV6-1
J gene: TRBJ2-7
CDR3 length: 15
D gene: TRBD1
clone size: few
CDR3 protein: CASSHLGTGGYEQYF
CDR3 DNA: TGTGCCAGCAGCCACCTAGGGACAGGGGGCTACGAGCAGTACTTC

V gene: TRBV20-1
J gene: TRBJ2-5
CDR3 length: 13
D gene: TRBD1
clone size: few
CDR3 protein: CSASGTGTETQYF
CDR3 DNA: TGCAGTGCTTCCGGGACAGGGACGGAGACCCAGTACTTC

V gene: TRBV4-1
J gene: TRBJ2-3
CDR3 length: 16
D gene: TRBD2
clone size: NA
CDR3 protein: CASSQDASGRTDTQYF
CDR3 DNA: TGCGCCAGCAGCCAAGACGCTAGCGGGAGGACAGATACGCAGTATTTT

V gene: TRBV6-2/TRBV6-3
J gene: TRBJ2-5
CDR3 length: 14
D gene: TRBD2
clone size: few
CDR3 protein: CASSQGGPGETQYF
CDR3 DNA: TGTGCCAGCAGTCAGGGAGGGCCAGGGGAGACCCAGTACTTC

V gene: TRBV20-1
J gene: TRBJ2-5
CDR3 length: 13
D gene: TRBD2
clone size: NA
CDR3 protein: CSARQTSTATQYF
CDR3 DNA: TGCAGTGCTAGACAGACTAGCACGGCGACCCAGTACTTC

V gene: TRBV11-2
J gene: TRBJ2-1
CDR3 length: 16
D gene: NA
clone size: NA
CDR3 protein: CASSLGWTEIYNEQFF
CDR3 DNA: TGTGCCAGCAGCTTGGGATGGACAGAAATCTACAATGAGCAGTTCTTC

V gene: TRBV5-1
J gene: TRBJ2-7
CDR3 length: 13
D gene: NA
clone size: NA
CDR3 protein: CASSWTEGYEQYF
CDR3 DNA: TGCGCCAGCAGCTGGACTGAGGGCTACGAGCAGTACTTC

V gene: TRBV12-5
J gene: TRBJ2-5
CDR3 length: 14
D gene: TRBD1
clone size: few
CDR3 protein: CASGNYRGSETQYF
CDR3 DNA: TGTGCTAGTGGCAACTACAGGGGTAGCGAGACCCAGTACTTC

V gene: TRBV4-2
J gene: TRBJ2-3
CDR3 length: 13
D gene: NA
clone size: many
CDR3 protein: CASSQARTDTQYF
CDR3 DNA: TGTGCCAGCAGCCAGGCCAGGACAGATACGCAGTATTTT

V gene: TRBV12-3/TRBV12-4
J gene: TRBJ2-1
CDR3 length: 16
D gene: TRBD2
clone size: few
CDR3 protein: CASSSTSGNSYNEQFF
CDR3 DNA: TGTGCCAGCAGTTCGACTAGCGGAAACTCCTACAATGAGCAGTTCTTC

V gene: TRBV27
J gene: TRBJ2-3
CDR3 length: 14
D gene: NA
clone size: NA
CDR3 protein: CASSLGQTKRSQYF
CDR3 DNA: TGTGCCAGCAGTTTGGGACAAACGAAGCGGTCGCAGTATTTT

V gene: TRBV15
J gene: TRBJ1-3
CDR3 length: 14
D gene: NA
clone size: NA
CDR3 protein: CATSVTSPGNTIYF
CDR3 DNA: TGTGCCACCAGCGTAACCTCTCCTGGAAACACCATATATTTT

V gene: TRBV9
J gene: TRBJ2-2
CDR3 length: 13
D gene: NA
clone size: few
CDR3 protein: CASSTLRTGELFF
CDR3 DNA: TGTGCCAGCAGTACTCTTCGCACCGGGGAGCTGTTTTTT

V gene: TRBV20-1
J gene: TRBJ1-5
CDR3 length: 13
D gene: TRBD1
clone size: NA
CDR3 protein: CSAVRQGGQPQHF
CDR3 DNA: TGCAGTGCTGTTCGACAGGGAGGGCAGCCCCAGCATTTT

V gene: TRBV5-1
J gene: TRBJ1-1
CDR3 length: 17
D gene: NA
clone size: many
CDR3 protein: CASSSRPGTGLNTEAFF
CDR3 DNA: TGCGCCAGCAGCTCACGTCCCGGGACGGGACTGAACACTGAAGCTTTCTTT

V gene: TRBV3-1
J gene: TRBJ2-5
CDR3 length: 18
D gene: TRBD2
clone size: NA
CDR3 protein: CASCFPDSTSGWEETQYF
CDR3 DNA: TGTGCCAGCTGTTTCCCCGATTCTACTAGCGGGTGGGAAGAGACCCAGTACTTC

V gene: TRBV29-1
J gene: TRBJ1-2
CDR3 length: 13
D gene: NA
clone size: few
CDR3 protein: CSVPGGGPYGYTF
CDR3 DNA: TGCAGCGTCCCCGGTGGGGGGCCCTATGGCTACACCTTC

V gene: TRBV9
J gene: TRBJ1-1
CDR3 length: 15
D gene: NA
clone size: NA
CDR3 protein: CASSPPVEGGTEAFF
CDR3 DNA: TGTGCCAGCAGCCCCCCAGTGGAGGGAGGCACTGAAGCTTTCTTT

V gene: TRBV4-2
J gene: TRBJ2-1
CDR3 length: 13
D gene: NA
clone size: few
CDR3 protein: CASSQWFLTEQFF
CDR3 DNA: TGTGCCAGCAGCCAATGGTTCCTCACTGAGCAGTTCTTC